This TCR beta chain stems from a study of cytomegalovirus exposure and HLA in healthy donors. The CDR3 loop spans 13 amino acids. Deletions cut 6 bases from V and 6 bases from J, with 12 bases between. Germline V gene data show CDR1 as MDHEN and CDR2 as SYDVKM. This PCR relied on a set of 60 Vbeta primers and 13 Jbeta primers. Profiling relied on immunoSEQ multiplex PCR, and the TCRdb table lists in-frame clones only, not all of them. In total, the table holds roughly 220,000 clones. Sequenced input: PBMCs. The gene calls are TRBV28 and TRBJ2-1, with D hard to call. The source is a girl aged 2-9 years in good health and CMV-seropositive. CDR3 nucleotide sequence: TGTGCCAGCAGCGATGGAACGGGCAATGAGCAGTTCTTC. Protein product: CASSDGTGNEQFF. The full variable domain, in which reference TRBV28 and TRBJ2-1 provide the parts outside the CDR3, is DVKVTQSSRYLVKRTGEKVFLECVQDMDHENMFWYRQDPGLGLRLIYFSYDVKMKEKGDIPEGYSVSREKKERFSLILESASTNQTSMYLCASSDGTGNEQFFGPGTRLTVL.